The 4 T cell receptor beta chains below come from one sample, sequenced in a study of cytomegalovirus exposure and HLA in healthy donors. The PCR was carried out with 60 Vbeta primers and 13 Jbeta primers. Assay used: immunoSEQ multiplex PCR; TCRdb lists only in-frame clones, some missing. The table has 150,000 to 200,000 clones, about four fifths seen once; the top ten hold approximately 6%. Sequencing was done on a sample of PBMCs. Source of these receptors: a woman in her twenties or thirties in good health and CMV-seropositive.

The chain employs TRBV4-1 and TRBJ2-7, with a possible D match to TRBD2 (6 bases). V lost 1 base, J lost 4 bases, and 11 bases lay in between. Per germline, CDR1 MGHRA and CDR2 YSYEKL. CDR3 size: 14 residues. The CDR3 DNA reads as TGCGCCAGCAGCCAAGGTCCCCTAGCGTACGAGCAGTACTTC. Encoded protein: CASSQGPLAYEQYF.

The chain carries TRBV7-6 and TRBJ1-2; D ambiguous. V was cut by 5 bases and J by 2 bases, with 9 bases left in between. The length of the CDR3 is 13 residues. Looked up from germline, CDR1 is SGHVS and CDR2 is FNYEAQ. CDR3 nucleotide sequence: TGTGCCAGCAGCCCCCTCGAGAACTATGGCTACACCTTC. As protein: CASSPLENYGYTF.

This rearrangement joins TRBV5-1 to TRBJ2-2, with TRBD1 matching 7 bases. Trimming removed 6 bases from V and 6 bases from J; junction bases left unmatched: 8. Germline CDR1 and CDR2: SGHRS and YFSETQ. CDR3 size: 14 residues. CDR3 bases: TGCGCCAGCAAAGACAGGGAACTCTCCGGGGAGCTGTTTTTT. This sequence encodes CASKDRELSGELFF.

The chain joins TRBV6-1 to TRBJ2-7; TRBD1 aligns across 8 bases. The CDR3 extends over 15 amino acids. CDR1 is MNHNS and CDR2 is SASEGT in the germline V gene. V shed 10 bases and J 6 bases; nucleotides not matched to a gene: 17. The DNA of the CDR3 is TGTGCCACGCGCCCCCTGACAGGGGAGAGTGGCGAGCAGTACTTC. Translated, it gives CATRPLTGESGEQYF.